Following are 23 T cell receptor beta chains from one sample sequenced in a study of blood T cell repertoires in COVID-19. The data were produced by immunoSEQ multiplex PCR, yet TCRdb's version contains in-frame clones alone and is incomplete. The table has tens of thousands of clones, around 84% seen once; the top ten hold roughly 5.9%. Sequencing used peripheral blood. The receptor source for this set is a human donor in a cohort sampled during active or convalescent COVID-19.

V gene TRBV2 combines with J gene TRBJ1-3, with unresolved D. V was shortened by 7 bases and J by 0 bases, with 7 bases between the two germline ends. Germline V gene sequence: CDR1 SNHLY, CDR2 FYNNEI. This CDR3 has 13 amino acids. CDR3 amino acids: CASIRGSGNTIYF. In nucleotides, the CDR3 is TGTGCCAGCATTCGAGGCTCTGGAAACACCATATATTTT.

The V gene is TRBV29-1, the J gene TRBJ2-3; 8 nucleotides align to TRBD1. Germline CDR1 and CDR2: SQVTM and ANQGSEA. V lost 6 bases and J lost 2; bases outside the gene matches: 7. The CDR3 totals 14 residues. The CDR3 region has the DNA TGCAGCGTAGGACAGGGATCATCCACAGATACGCAGTATTTT. This codes for CSVGQGSSTDTQYF.

The chain employs TRBV9 and TRBJ2-2; TRBD2 is a possible D gene (6 bases). This CDR3 is built from 17 residues. Between the trimmed V and J ends, which lost 5 bases and 3 bases, there was a span of 20 bases. CDR1 and CDR2 from the germline V gene are SGDLS and YYNGEE. CDR3 sequence (DNA): TGTGCCAGCAGTGTGGCGGGGCCCGGCGCTTACACCGGGGAGCTGTTTTTT. Protein product: CASSVAGPGAYTGELFF.

This clone was seen a few times. The rearrangement joins TRBV10-3 to TRBJ1-1, with D maybe TRBD1 (6 bases). Germline V gene data show CDR1 as ENHRY and CDR2 as SYGVKD. V dropped 7 bases and J dropped 4 bases, with 22 bases sitting between them. There are 16 residues in the CDR3. The chain's CDR3 is CAINRRPGTQGTEAFF. The CDR3 DNA sequence: TGTGCCATCAACAGACGCCCCGGGACACAAGGCACTGAAGCTTTCTTT.

For this clone: An end of the junction differs from the germline gene, which may be a read error. This rearrangement joins TRBV11-2 to TRBJ1-1; TRBD1 agrees at 7 bases. The CDR3 sequence is 15 residues long. Germline lookup yields CDR1 SGHAT and CDR2 FQNNGV. The CDR3 region is CASSAQTGRNTETFF. The CDR3 nucleotides are TGTGCCAGCAGCGCGCAGACAGGGCGAAACACTGAAACTTTCTTT.

The genes are TRBV9 and TRBJ1-6; D perhaps matches TRBD1 (5 bases). The V gene lost 2 bases and the J gene lost 7 bases, with 10 bases spanning the gap. This CDR3 comprises 14 residues. Germline assignment: CDR1 SGDLS and CDR2 YYNGEE. This CDR3 reads CASSVQGLNSPLHF. CDR3 sequence (DNA): TGTGCCAGCAGCGTTCAGGGTCTCAATTCACCCCTCCACTTT.

The chain employs TRBV7-8 and TRBJ2-3, with 7 bases aligning to TRBD2. The V gene's germline CDR1 is SGHVS and CDR2 FQNEAQ. Trimming removed 5 bases from V and 3 bases from J; junction bases left unmatched: 11. CDR3 length: 16 amino acids. As DNA, the CDR3 is TGTGCCAGCAGCCCGGGACCAGCGGGGTGGACAGATACGCAGTATTTT. Amino acid sequence: CASSPGPAGWTDTQYF.

V gene TRBV20-1 combines with J gene TRBJ1-2, with a tentative D call TRBD1 (5 bases). Germline V gives CDR1 DFQATT, CDR2 SNEGSKA (reference sequence). CDR3 length equals 13 residues. The V gene lost 3 bases and the J gene lost 5 bases, with 13 bases spanning the gap. The CDR3 DNA follows: TGCAGTGCTAGTCAGGCAGGGAGGTATGGCTACACCTTC. Residues: CSASQAGRYGYTF.

Here the CDR3 DNA reads TGTGCCAGCAGCGTAGGAGACAGCCACTACGAGCAGTACTTC. Translated, it gives CASSVGDSHYEQYF. This chain joins TRBV9 and TRBJ2-7; possible D gene TRBD1, 5 bases. The germline gives CDR1 SGDLS, CDR2 YYNGEE. The CDR3 sequence is 14 residues long. Trimming took off 0 bases at V and 3 bases at J, with 10 bases between the two ends.

V gene TRBV23-1 combines with J gene TRBJ2-5, with D perhaps matching TRBD1 (5 bases). TRBV23-1 is designated an ORF whose function remains uncertain. V gave up 1 base and J gave up 2 bases, with 14 bases separating them. This CDR3 is 16 amino acids long. The CDR3 is CASSQFRGQGQETQYF. Here the CDR3 DNA reads TGCGCCAGCAGTCAATTTCGTGGGCAGGGACAAGAGACCCAGTACTTC.

The chain joins TRBV6-1 to TRBJ1-2; 9 bases map to TRBD1. The CDR3 covers 16 residues. Germline V gives CDR1 MNHNS, CDR2 SASEGT. Trimming cost V 2 bases and J 4 bases; bases outside gene matches: 8. The CDR3 is CASSEILTGGSYGYTF. The CDR3 DNA reads TGTGCCAGCAGTGAAATATTGACAGGGGGATCCTATGGCTACACCTTC.

This chain links TRBV7-9 with TRBJ1-6; TRBD1 is a possible D gene (6 bases). Germline-derived CDR1 and CDR2 are SEHNR and FQNEAQ (reference sequence). V was shortened by 6 bases and J by 0 bases, with 12 bases between the two germline ends. This CDR3 comprises 16 residues. The CDR3 spells CASSFDRSSYNSPLHF. CDR3 nucleotide sequence: TGTGCCAGCAGTTTCGACAGGAGCTCCTATAATTCACCCCTCCACTTT.

V and J are TRBV11-3 and TRBJ1-1; D is ambiguous. The V and J ends lost 5 bases and 7 bases respectively, with 20 bases between them. The CDR3 length is 15 residues. Germline loops: CDR1 SGHNT, CDR2 YENEEA. For the CDR3, the DNA is TGTGCCAGCAGCCCCCCATCCCGGCGGAAAAATGAAGCTTTCTTT. This codes for CASSPPSRRKNEAFF.

This sequence joins TRBV11-1 and TRBJ1-1, with D tentatively TRBD1 (6 bases). The V and J ends lost 7 bases and 9 bases respectively, with 12 bases between them. The germline gives CDR1 SGHAT, CDR2 FQDESV (reference sequence). This CDR3 is 11 amino acids long. CDR3 residues: CASTGGAKAFF. For the CDR3, the DNA is TGTGCCAGCACCGGGGGGGCGAAAGCTTTCTTT. Complete variable domain (other parts from reference TRBV11-1 and TRBJ1-1): EAEVAQSPRYKITEKSQAVAFWCDPISGHATLYWYRQILGQGPELLVQFQDESVVDDSQLPKDRFSAERLKGVDSTLKIQPAELGDSAMYLCASTGGAKAFFGQGTRLTVV.

V gene TRBV18 combines with J gene TRBJ1-1; possible D gene TRBD1, 6 bases. The V and J ends lost 3 bases and 2 bases respectively, with 7 bases between them. This CDR3 is built from 13 residues. Germline V CDR1 and CDR2: KGHSH, LQKENI. The CDR3 here is CASSPGHNTEAFF. The CDR3 DNA sequence: TGTGCCAGCTCACCGGGACATAACACTGAAGCTTTCTTT.

The gene calls are TRBV27 and TRBJ1-4; D ambiguous. Trimming took 6 bases from V and 2 from J, leaving 13 bases between them. This CDR3 is 15 amino acids long. In germline, CDR1 is MNHEY, CDR2 SMNVEV (reference sequence). CDR3: CASSLRSWTNEKLFF. The DNA for the CDR3 is TGTGCCAGCAGCCTTAGAAGCTGGACTAATGAAAAACTGTTTTTT.

This chain uses TRBV10-1 with TRBJ2-3, with 7 nucleotides matching TRBD1. Germline trimming cut 6 bases from V and 0 bases from J; bases unmatched to any gene: 6. CDR1 and CDR2 (germline): WNHNN, SYGVQD (reference sequence). The CDR3 totals 15 residues. CDR3 sequence: CASSPGTDSTDTQYF. CDR3 coding DNA: TGCGCCAGCAGCCCCGGGACAGATAGCACAGATACGCAGTATTTT.

The count of this clone is one. J is TRBJ2-7 and V is TRBV2, with D tentatively TRBD1 (5 bases). The CDR3 consists of 13 residues. CDR1 is SNHLY and CDR2 is FYNNEI in the germline V gene. V shed 6 bases and J shed 4 bases, with 13 bases lying between them. The CDR3 loop is CASRDHDSYEQYF. The DNA of the CDR3 is TGTGCCAGCAGGGATCACGACAGTTACGAGCAGTACTTC.

V is TRBV19 and J is TRBJ1-6, with a tentative D call TRBD1 (5 bases). CDR1 and CDR2 (germline): LNHDA, SQIVND (reference sequence). The V end was cut by 7 bases, the J end by 7 bases, with 17 bases between. This CDR3 has 15 amino acids. CDR3 nucleotide sequence: TGTGCCAGTACGTTCCGGGGCCGGGGGAATTCACCCCTCCACTTT. Translating it yields CASTFRGRGNSPLHF. The whole variable domain, filled in from reference TRBV19 and TRBJ1-6, reads DGGITQSPKYLFRKEGQNVTLSCEQNLNHDAMYWYRQDPGQGLRLIYYSQIVNDFQKGDIAEGYSVSREKKESFPLTVTSAQKNPTAFYLCASTFRGRGNSPLHFGNGTRLTVT.

V and J are TRBV25-1 and TRBJ1-1; possible D gene TRBD1, 6 bases. The V gene lost 3 bases and the J gene lost 4 bases, with 12 bases spanning the gap. CDR1 is MGHDK and CDR2 is SYGVNS in the germline V gene. CDR3 length: 14 residues. The CDR3 DNA reads TGTGCCAGCAGTGAGGACAGTTCGGGCACTGAAGCTTTCTTT. It is translated as CASSEDSSGTEAFF.

The chain combines TRBV7-6 with TRBJ2-7; D is ambiguous. Per the germline V gene, CDR1 is SGHVS and CDR2 is FNYEAQ. The CDR3 covers 12 residues. Trimming removed 4 bases from V and 3 bases from J, with 7 bases in between. The CDR3 loop reads CASSSPGYEQYF. In nucleotides, the CDR3 is TGTGCCAGCAGCTCCCCGGGCTACGAGCAGTACTTC.

CDR3 nucleotides: TGTGCCAGCAGCTCAGCGGGGCCTTGGGAGGCTAGAGAAAAACTGTTTTTT. Protein: CASSSAGPWEAREKLFF. The genes are TRBV7-9 and TRBJ1-4; D perhaps matches TRBD1 (5 bases). Germline assignment: CDR1 SEHNR and CDR2 FQNEAQ (reference sequence). Deletions cut 4 bases from V and 8 bases from J, with 23 bases between. The CDR3 extends over 17 amino acids.

V gene TRBV27 combines with J gene TRBJ1-2; D uncertain. V shed 4 bases and J shed 0 bases, with 6 bases lying between them. The CDR3 has 13 amino acids. Per the germline V gene, CDR1 is MNHEY and CDR2 is SMNVEV (reference sequence). CDR3 sequence reads: CASSWASNYGYTF. The CDR3 DNA sequence: TGTGCCAGCAGTTGGGCTTCTAACTATGGCTACACCTTC.